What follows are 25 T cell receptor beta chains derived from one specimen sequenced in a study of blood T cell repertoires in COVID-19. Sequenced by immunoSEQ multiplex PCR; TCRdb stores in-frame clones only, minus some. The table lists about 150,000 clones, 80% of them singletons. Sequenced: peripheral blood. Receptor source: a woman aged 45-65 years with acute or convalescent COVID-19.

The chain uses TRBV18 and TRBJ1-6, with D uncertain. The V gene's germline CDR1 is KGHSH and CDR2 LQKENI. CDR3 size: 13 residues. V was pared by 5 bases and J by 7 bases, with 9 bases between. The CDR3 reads CASSEDLNSPLHF. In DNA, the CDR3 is TGTGCCAGCTCAGAGGACTTAAATTCACCCCTCCACTTT.

CDR3 amino acids: CASSFGGANEQFF. The CDR3 region has the DNA TGTGCCAGCAGCTTTGGAGGAGCCAATGAGCAGTTCTTC. The gene calls are TRBV7-9 and TRBJ2-1; D may be TRBD2 (5 bases). The germline V gene encodes CDR1 SEHNR and CDR2 FQNEAQ (reference sequence). The CDR3 contains 13 residues. Trimming took 3 bases from V and 6 from J, leaving 9 bases between them.

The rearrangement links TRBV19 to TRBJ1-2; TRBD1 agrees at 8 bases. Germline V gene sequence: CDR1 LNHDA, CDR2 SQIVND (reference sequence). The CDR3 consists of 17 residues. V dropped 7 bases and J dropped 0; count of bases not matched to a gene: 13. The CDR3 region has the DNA TGTGCCAGTACCTCACGACAGGGGAAATCGGCTAACTATGGCTACACCTTC. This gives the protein CASTSRQGKSANYGYTF.

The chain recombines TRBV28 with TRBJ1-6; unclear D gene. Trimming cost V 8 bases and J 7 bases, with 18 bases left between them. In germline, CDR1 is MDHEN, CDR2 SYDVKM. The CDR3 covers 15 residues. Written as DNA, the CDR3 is TGTGCCAGCCTCTTTAGTGGACGGGAGAATTCACCCCTCCACTTT. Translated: CASLFSGRENSPLHF.

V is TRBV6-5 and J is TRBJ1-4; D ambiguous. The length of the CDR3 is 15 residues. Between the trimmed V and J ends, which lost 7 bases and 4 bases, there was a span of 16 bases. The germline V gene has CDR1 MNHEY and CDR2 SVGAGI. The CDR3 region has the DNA TGTGCCAGCAATGTAAGAGCGGGCCTTAATGAAAAACTGTTTTTT. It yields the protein CASNVRAGLNEKLFF.

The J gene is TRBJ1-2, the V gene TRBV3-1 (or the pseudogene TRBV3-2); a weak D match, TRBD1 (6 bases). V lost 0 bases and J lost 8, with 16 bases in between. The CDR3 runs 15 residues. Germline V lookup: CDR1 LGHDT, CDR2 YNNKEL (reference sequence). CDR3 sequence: CASSQEDRKGNGYTF. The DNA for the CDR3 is TGTGCCAGCAGCCAAGAGGACAGAAAAGGGAACGGCTACACCTTC.

CDR3 bases: TGCGCCAGCAGCGGCAACAGGGGGGCCACTGAAGCTTTCTTT. Protein product: CASSGNRGATEAFF. The chain recombines TRBV5-1 with TRBJ1-1, with 8 bases aligning to TRBD1. V was pared by 4 bases and J by 4 bases, with 6 bases of the junction left unmatched. Germline V gene sequence: CDR1 SGHRS, CDR2 YFSETQ. The CDR3 sequence is 14 residues long.

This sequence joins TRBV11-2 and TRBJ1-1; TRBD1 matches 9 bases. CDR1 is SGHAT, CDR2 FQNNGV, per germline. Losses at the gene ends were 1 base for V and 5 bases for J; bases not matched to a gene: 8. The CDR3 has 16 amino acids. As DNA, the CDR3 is TGTGCCAGCAGCTTAGTTGGGGGGACAGGGAGAACTGAAGCTTTCTTT. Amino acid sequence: CASSLVGGTGRTEAFF.

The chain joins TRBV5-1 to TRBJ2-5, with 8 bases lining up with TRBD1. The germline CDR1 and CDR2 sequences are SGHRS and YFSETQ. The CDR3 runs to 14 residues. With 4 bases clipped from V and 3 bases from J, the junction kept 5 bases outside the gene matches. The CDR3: CASSIPGQEETQYF. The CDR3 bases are TGCGCCAGCAGCATTCCGGGACAGGAAGAGACCCAGTACTTC.

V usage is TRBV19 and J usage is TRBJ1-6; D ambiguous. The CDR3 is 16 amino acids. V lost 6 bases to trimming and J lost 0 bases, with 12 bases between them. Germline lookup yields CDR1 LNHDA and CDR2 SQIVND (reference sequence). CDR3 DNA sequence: TGTGCCAGTAGCTCACGGAGAAGCTCCTATAATTCACCCCTCCACTTT. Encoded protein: CASSSRRSSYNSPLHF.

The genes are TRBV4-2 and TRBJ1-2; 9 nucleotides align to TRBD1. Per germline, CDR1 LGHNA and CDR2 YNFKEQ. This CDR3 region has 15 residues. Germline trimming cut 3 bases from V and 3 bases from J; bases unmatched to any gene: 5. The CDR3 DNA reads TGTGCCAGCAGCCAGACGGGACAGGGCGACTATGGCTACACCTTC. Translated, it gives CASSQTGQGDYGYTF.

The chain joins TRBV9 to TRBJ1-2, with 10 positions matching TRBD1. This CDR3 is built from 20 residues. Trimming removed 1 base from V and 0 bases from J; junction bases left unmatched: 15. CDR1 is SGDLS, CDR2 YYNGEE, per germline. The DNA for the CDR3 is TGTGCCAGCAGCGTATCTCCGGCAGGGACAGGGGCTGAAGCTAACTATGGCTACACCTTC. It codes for CASSVSPAGTGAEANYGYTF. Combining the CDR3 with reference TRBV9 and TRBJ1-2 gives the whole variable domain DSGVTQTPKHLITATGQRVTLRCSPRSGDLSVYWYQQSLDQGLQFLIQYYNGEERAKGNILERFSAQQFPDLHSELNLSSLELGDSALYFCASSVSPAGTGAEANYGYTFGSGTRLTVV.

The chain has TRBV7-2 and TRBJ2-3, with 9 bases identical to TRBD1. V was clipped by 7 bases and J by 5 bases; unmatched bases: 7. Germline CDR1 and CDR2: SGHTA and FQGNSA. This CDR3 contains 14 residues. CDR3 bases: TGTGCCAGCATGCCGGGACAGGGAAGAGATACGCAGTATTTT. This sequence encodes CASMPGQGRDTQYF.

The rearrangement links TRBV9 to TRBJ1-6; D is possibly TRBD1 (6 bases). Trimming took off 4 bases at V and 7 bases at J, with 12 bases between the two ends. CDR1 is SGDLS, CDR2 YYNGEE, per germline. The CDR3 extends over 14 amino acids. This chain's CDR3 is CASSQQTGNSPLHF. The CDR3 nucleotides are TGTGCCAGCAGCCAGCAGACAGGAAATTCACCCCTCCACTTT.

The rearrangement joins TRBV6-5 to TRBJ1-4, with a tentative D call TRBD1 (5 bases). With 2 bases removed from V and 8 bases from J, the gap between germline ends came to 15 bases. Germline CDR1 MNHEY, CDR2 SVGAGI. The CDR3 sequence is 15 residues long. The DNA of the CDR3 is TGTGCCAGCAGTTACGGGTTGGCAGGGCTGGAAAAACTGTTTTTT. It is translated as CASSYGLAGLEKLFF.

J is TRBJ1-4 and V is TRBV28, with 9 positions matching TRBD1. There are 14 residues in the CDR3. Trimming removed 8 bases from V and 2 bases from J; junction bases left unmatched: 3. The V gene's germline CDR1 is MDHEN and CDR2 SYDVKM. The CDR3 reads CASVTGGTNEKLFF. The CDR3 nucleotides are TGTGCCAGCGTTACAGGGGGCACTAATGAAAAACTGTTTTTT.

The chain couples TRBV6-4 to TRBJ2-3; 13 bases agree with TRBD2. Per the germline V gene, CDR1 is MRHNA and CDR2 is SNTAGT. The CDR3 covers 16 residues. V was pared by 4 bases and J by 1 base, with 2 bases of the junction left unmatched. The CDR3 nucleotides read TGTGCCAGCAGTGTCGGGACTAGCGGGGGCACAGATACGCAGTATTTT. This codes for CASSVGTSGGTDTQYF.

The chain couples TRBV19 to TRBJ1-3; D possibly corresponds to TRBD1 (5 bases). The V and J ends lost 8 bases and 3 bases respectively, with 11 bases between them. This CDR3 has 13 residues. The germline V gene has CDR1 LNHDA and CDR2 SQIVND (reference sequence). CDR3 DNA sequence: TGTGCCAGTGGGGCAGTCAATGGAAACACCATATATTTT. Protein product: CASGAVNGNTIYF.

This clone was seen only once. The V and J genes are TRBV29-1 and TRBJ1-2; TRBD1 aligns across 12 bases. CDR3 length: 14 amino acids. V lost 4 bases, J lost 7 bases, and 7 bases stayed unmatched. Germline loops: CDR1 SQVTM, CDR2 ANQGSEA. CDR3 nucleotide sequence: TGCAGCGTTGCGGTGGGGACAGGGGGCCGTGGCTACACCTTC. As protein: CSVAVGTGGRGYTF.

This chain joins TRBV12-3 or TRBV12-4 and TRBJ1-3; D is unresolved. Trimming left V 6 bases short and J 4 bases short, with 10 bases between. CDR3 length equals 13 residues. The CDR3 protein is CASSMMEGNTIYF. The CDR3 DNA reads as TGTGCCAGCAGCATGATGGAGGGAAACACCATATATTTT.

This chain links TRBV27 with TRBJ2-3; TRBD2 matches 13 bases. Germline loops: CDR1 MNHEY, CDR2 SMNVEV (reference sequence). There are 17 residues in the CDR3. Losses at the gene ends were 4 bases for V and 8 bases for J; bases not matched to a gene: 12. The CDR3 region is CASSSLPTSGGHGTQYF. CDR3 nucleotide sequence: TGTGCCAGCAGTTCCTTACCGACTAGCGGGGGGCACGGTACGCAGTATTTT.

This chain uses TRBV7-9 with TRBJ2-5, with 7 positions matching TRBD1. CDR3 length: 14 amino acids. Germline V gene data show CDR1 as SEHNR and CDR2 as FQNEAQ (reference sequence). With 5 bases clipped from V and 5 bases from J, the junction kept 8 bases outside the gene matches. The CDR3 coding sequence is TGTGCCAGCAGCCAGGGACAGCCAGGGGAGACCCAGTACTTC. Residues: CASSQGQPGETQYF.

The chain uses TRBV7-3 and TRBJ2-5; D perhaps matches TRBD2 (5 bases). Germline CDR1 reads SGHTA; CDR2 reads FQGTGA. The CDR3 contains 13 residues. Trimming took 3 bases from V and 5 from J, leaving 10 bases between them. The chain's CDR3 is CASSFSGSETQYF. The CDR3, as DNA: TGTGCCAGCAGCTTTTCGGGGTCGGAGACCCAGTACTTC.

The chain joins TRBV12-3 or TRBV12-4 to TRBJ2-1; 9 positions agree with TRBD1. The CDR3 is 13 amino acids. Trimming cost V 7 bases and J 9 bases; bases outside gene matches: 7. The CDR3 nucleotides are TGTGCCAGCAAGGGACAGGGTCTAGGTGAGCAGTTCTTC. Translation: CASKGQGLGEQFF.

For the CDR3, the DNA is TGTGCCAGCTCACTAGTAGCGGGGAGGAGCGCCGGGGAGCTGTTTTTT. Translation gives CASSLVAGRSAGELFF. The rearrangement uses TRBV18 and TRBJ2-2; 8 nucleotides align to TRBD2. The CDR3 is made up of 16 amino acids. J gave up 6 bases and V 4 bases, and 10 bases lay outside the gene matches. In germline, CDR1 is KGHSH, CDR2 LQKENI.